This T cell receptor beta chain was recovered during a study of T and B cells in COVID-19 patients. Study-wide background: Recovered patients mostly had mild to moderate COVID-19 managed as outpatients. At median age roughly 30 years, recovered patients were younger than active-infection patients at approximately 68. Notes on the study in general: Early severe-case samples and blood from mildly ill patients during symptoms were in short supply. In COVID-19 patients, T cell receptor beta variable and joining gene use was reportedly strongly skewed.

About this clonotype itself: Its specificity is unknown.

Multiplex PCR with BIOMED2 TRB-A/B primer pools amplified TRB rearrangements. TCRdb passed the multiplex PCR reads through MiXCR, listing each CDR3 protein once. Of around 16,000 distinct CDR3 sequences detected, around a quarter appear once; the ten largest clones hold about 3%. Each TRB amplification used about 220-500 ng of genomic DNA from blood. Trimming removed 5 bases at V and 4 bases at J, with 15 bases between. There are 14 residues in the CDR3. The germline V gene encodes CDR1 SGHTA and CDR2 FQGNSA. This receptor was identified in a human donor who had recovered from COVID-19. The specimen was blood. The chain combines TRBV7-2 with TRBJ2-7; a weak D match, TRBD1 (6 bases). The CDR3 reads CASSPPRQGYEQYF. In nucleotides, the CDR3 is TGTGCCAGCAGCCCACCCAGGCAGGGGTACGAGCAGTACTTC.